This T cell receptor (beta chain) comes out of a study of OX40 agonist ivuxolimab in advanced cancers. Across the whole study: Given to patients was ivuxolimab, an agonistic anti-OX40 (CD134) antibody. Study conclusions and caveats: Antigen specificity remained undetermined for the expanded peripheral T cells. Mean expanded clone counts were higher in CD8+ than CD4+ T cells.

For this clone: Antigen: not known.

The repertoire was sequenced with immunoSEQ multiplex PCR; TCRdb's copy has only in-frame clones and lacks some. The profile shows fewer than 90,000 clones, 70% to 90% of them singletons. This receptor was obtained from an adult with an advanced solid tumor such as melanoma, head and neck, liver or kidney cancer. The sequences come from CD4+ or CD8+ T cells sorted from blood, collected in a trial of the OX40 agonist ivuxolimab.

The CDR3 DNA reads as TGTGCCAGCAGCCCAAGGAGGGTCGGGGAGACCCAGTACTTC. The encoded protein is CASSPRRVGETQYF. The chain is built from TRBV2 and TRBJ2-5, with TRBD2 as a possible D gene (6 bases). Germline CDR1 is SNHLY and CDR2 is FYNNEI. V dropped 6 bases and J dropped 5 bases, with 16 bases sitting between them. The CDR3 runs to 14 residues.